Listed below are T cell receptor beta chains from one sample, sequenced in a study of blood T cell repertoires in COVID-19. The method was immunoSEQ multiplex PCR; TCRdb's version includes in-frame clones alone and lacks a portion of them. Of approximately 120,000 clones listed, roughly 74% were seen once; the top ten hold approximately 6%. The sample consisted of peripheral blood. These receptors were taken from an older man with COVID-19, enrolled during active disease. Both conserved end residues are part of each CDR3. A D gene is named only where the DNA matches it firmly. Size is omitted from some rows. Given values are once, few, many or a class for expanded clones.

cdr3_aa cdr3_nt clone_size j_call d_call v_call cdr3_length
CASGLVNRDRSNQPQHF TGTGCTAGTGGTTTGGTAAATAGGGACAGGAGCAATCAGCCCCAGCATTTT few TRBJ1-5 TRBD1 TRBV12-5 17
CASSHRRERVQETQYF TGTGCCAGCAGCCATCGACGGGAGAGGGTCCAAGAGACCCAGTACTTC . TRBJ2-5 . TRBV3-1/TRBV3-2 16
CASSTQGPNNSNYGYTF TGTGCCAGCAGCACGCAGGGTCCAAACAATTCTAACTATGGCTACACCTTC . TRBJ1-2 . TRBV21-1 17
CASSLGGYGYEQYF TGTGCCAGCAGCTTAGGAGGGTATGGCTACGAGCAGTACTTC . TRBJ2-7 . TRBV7-2 14
CASSSTGGNSPLHF TGTGCCAGCAGCTCGACAGGGGGGAATTCACCCCTCCACTTT . TRBJ1-6 TRBD1 TRBV5-4 14
CASSQSSGGGTEAFF TGCGCCAGCAGCCAATCCTCAGGCGGGGGCACTGAAGCTTTCTTT . TRBJ1-1 . TRBV4-1 15
CASSYSAGTKAFF TGTGCCAGCAGTTACTCGGCAGGAACGAAAGCTTTCTTT many TRBJ1-1 . TRBV6-6 13
CASSPRTSGRGVPPNEQFF TGCGCCAGCAGCCCCCGGACTAGCGGGAGAGGCGTGCCCCCTAATGAGCAGTTCTTC . TRBJ2-1 TRBD2 TRBV5-1 19
CATSDGVAGGIEQFF TGTGCCACCAGTGATGGGGTAGCGGGAGGTATTGAGCAGTTCTTC . TRBJ2-1 TRBD2 TRBV24-1 15
CASSLLPRGKRFGEQFF TGTGCCAGCAGTTTACTACCCAGGGGTAAGCGGTTTGGTGAGCAGTTCTTC . TRBJ2-1 . TRBV7-3 17
CASSPYSEQFF TGTGCCAGCAGCCCTTATTCTGAGCAGTTCTTC . TRBJ2-1 . TRBV5-8 11
CASRNRGRYGYTF TGTGCCAGCAGAAACAGGGGGCGATATGGCTACACCTTC . TRBJ1-2 TRBD1 TRBV6-5 13
CASSTGQETTNTGELFF TGTGCCAGCAGCACGGGACAGGAAACAACGAACACCGGGGAGCTGTTTTTT . TRBJ2-2 TRBD1 TRBV7-6 17
CSVGSWTGGDYTF TGCAGCGTAGGCTCCTGGACAGGGGGCGACTACACCTTC . TRBJ1-2 TRBD1 TRBV29-1 13
CATSRARSGDTEAFF TGTGCCACCAGCAGAGCCCGTTCCGGGGACACTGAAGCTTTCTTT . TRBJ1-1 . TRBV15 15
CAGRTVDLYNSPLHF TGTGCCGGTCGGACTGTCGATCTCTATAATTCACCCCTCCACTTT few TRBJ1-6 . TRBV27 15
CASSPLGTSGSLGGELFF TGTGCCAGCAGCCCACTGGGAACTAGCGGGAGTTTAGGCGGGGAGCTGTTTTTT . TRBJ2-2 TRBD2 TRBV3-1/TRBV3-2 18
CASSVDTRTSVQYF TGTGCCAGCAGCGTAGATACACGGACTAGCGTTCAGTATTTT few TRBJ2-3 TRBD2 TRBV9 14
CASAIRGEPQHF TGTGCCAGCGCCATTCGGGGGGAGCCCCAGCATTTT . TRBJ1-5 . TRBV21-1 12
CASRQQGTVYNSPLHF TGTGCCAGCCGTCAACAGGGAACTGTCTATAATTCACCCCTCCACTTT . TRBJ1-6 . TRBV7-2 16
CASSNGFTSTDTQYF TGTGCCAGTAGTAACGGGTTTACTAGCACAGATACGCAGTATTTT . TRBJ2-3 . TRBV19 15
CSAADTEAFF TGCAGCGCGGCGGACACTGAAGCTTTCTTT . TRBJ1-1 . TRBV29-1 10